A single sample gave rise to the 17 T cell receptor beta chains below, sequenced in a study of cytotoxic CD8 clonotypes in ibrutinib-treated CLL. Sequenced by immunoSEQ multiplex PCR; TCRdb stores in-frame clones only, minus some. The table records 110,000 to 150,000 clones, approximately 90% of them present only once. The sequencing here drew on PBMCs, taken after 12 months of ibrutinib treatment. All receptors derive from a human donor with chronic lymphocytic leukemia.

The CDR3 loop reads CASSQEETSLHYGYTF. The CDR3 DNA follows: TGCGCCAGCAGCCAAGAGGAGACCTCACTTCACTATGGCTACACCTTC. The genes are TRBV4-1 and TRBJ1-2, with D hard to call. The CDR3 sequence is 16 residues long. V lost 0 bases and J 3 bases, leaving 14 bases between the germline ends. From germline, CDR1 is MGHRA and CDR2 YSYEKL.

This chain links TRBV6-5 with TRBJ2-3; D perhaps matches TRBD2 (6 bases). CDR1 and CDR2 from the germline V gene are MNHEY and SVGAGI. The germline V and J ends were trimmed by 6 bases and 2 bases, with 15 bases remaining between them. This CDR3 is 15 amino acids long. CDR3 bases: TGTGCCAGCAGGCGAACTAGCAGCTCCACAGATACGCAGTATTTT. It yields the protein CASRRTSSSTDTQYF.

The chain joins TRBV11-3 to TRBJ2-7; D ambiguous. With 1 base removed from V and 4 bases from J, the gap between germline ends came to 8 bases. The CDR3 spans 13 residues. Germline V CDR1 and CDR2: SGHNT, YENEEA. The CDR3 bases are TGTGCCAGCAGCTTAGCAGAGGCGTACGAGCAGTACTTC. Its translation: CASSLAEAYEQYF.

The chain carries TRBV6-5 and TRBJ1-1, with 7 bases lining up with TRBD1. J lost 11 bases, V lost 0 bases, and 12 bases had no gene match. This CDR3 comprises 15 residues. Germline CDR1 MNHEY, CDR2 SVGAGI. CDR3 in amino acids: CASSYSKGGDTTAFF. CDR3 nucleotides: TGTGCCAGCAGTTACTCGAAAGGGGGCGATACGACCGCTTTCTTT.

The gene calls are TRBV14 and TRBJ1-1; the D is unclear. Deletions cut 0 bases from V and 9 bases from J, with 11 bases between. In germline, CDR1 is SGHDN, CDR2 FVKESK. The CDR3 is made up of 13 amino acids. This chain's CDR3 is CASSQDGRTKAFF. The DNA for the CDR3 is TGTGCCAGCAGCCAAGATGGGCGGACCAAAGCTTTCTTT.

The chain has TRBV5-8 and TRBJ2-5; the match to TRBD1 covers 8 bases. The germline CDR1 and CDR2 sequences are SGHTS and YDEGEE. V gave up 5 bases and J gave up 4 bases; unmatched junction bases: 1. This CDR3 contains 12 residues. The CDR3 spells CASRTGAETQYF. The CDR3 DNA reads TGTGCCAGCAGGACAGGGGCAGAGACCCAGTACTTC.

The chain joins TRBV7-9 to TRBJ2-1; no definite D call. V lost 1 base and J 6 bases, leaving 4 bases between the germline ends. The CDR3 loop spans 12 amino acids. Germline assignment: CDR1 SEHNR and CDR2 FQNEAQ (reference sequence). The CDR3 here is CASSLGFNEQFF. The CDR3 nucleotides read TGTGCCAGCAGCTTAGGGTTCAATGAGCAGTTCTTC.

This chain connects TRBV7-9 to TRBJ1-2; 8 bases fit TRBD1. CDR3 length: 13 amino acids. The V gene end was trimmed by 5 bases and the J gene end by 11 bases; junction bases not matched to a gene: 10. The germline CDR1 and CDR2 sequences are SEHNR and FQNEAQ (reference sequence). The CDR3 DNA reads TGTGCCAGCAGCCCAGGGACAGGTTGGGGGTACACCTTC. Translated, it gives CASSPGTGWGYTF.

In DNA form, the CDR3 reads TGTGCCAGCAGTGTACTAGGGACAGGGGTAGACACCGGGGAGCTGTTTTTT. It translates to CASSVLGTGVDTGELFF. This chain joins TRBV27 and TRBJ2-2; 10 bases map to TRBD1. This CDR3 spans 17 amino acids. Trimming at V came to 5 bases and at J to 3 bases, leaving 9 bases not matched to a gene. Germline CDR1 reads MNHEY; CDR2 reads SMNVEV (reference sequence).

The chain joins TRBV27 to TRBJ2-6, with D hard to call. Germline assignment: CDR1 MNHEY and CDR2 SMNVEV (reference sequence). Trimming took off 0 bases at V and 3 bases at J, with 0 bases between the two ends. The CDR3 is made up of 13 amino acids. CDR3 in DNA: TGTGCCAGCAGTTTATCTGGGGCCAACGTCCTGACTTTC. Residues: CASSLSGANVLTF.

This clone was counted a single time. The chain uses TRBV27 and TRBJ1-2, with a tentative D call TRBD1 (6 bases). The CDR3 extends over 14 amino acids. Trimming shortened V by 5 bases and J by 5 bases, and 15 bases separated the two germline ends. CDR1 is MNHEY and CDR2 is SMNVEV in the germline V gene (reference sequence). The DNA of the CDR3 is TGTGCCAGCAGTCCTAACAGGGTCAGGTATGGCTACACCTTC. It specifies CASSPNRVRYGYTF.

The chain joins TRBV29-1 to TRBJ2-5; D is ambiguous. Germline V gene data show CDR1 as SQVTM and CDR2 as ANQGSEA. Between the trimmed V and J ends, which lost 6 bases and 3 bases, there was a span of 17 bases. The CDR3 loop spans 14 amino acids. DNA of the CDR3: TGCAGCGTCCACTCCCCCCGGCAGAAAGAGACCCAGTACTTC. Translated: CSVHSPRQKETQYF.

In DNA form, the CDR3 reads TGTGCCAGCGCTTGGAAAGACACCGGGGAGCTGTTTTTT. It encodes CASAWKDTGELFF. This sequence joins TRBV7-9 and TRBJ2-2, with D unclear. V lost 8 bases to trimming and J lost 3 bases, with 10 bases between them. Germline CDR1 SEHNR, CDR2 FQNEAQ (reference sequence). The CDR3 is 13 residues long.

The chain uses TRBV6-5 and TRBJ1-1; D is undetermined. V lost 6 bases to trimming and J lost 7 bases, with 18 bases between them. The CDR3 runs to 14 residues. The V gene's germline CDR1 is MNHEY and CDR2 SVGAGI. CDR3 sequence (DNA): TGTGCCAGCAGCACGACTGTCGGGTGGGGTGAAGCTTTCTTT. Its translation is CASSTTVGWGEAFF.

This clone showed up just a few times. J is TRBJ1-5 and V is TRBV19; D ambiguous. This CDR3 has 17 amino acids. The V gene's germline CDR1 is LNHDA and CDR2 SQIVND (reference sequence). The ends were cut back, 5 bases at V and 0 bases at J, with 17 bases in the middle. CDR3 in amino acids: CASSFRMDGYSNQPQHF. The CDR3 DNA reads TGTGCCAGTAGTTTCAGAATGGACGGGTATAGCAATCAGCCCCAGCATTTT.

The rearrangement links TRBV9 to TRBJ2-1; TRBD2 matches at 13 bases. CDR1 and CDR2 (germline): SGDLS, YYNGEE. The CDR3 is 15 amino acids. V shed 0 bases and J 9 bases; nucleotides not matched to a gene: 3. CDR3 region: CASSVEGLAGFEQFF. The CDR3 nucleotides are TGTGCCAGCAGCGTAGAGGGACTAGCGGGATTTGAGCAGTTCTTC.

Written as DNA, the CDR3 is TGCGCCAGCAGCCAAGGATTTAGAGGGAGCACAGATACGCAGTATTTT. This sequence encodes CASSQGFRGSTDTQYF. The rearrangement links TRBV4-1 to TRBJ2-3; D possibly corresponds to TRBD2 (5 bases). Germline CDR1 reads MGHRA; CDR2 reads YSYEKL. The CDR3 contains 16 residues. Trimming stripped 1 base from V and 0 bases from J, with 11 bases between.